These 4 T cell receptor beta chains were all obtained from the same sample, sequenced in a study of blood T cell repertoires in COVID-19. Produced via immunoSEQ multiplex PCR; TCRdb's table is partial and in-frame only. The sample has some 310,000 clones; around 90% are singletons. The sequenced sample consisted of peripheral blood. The origin of the receptors is a woman aged 35 to 49 with COVID-19, enrolled during active disease.

The V call is TRBV19, the J call TRBJ1-1, with 7 bases aligning to TRBD1. This CDR3 region has 15 residues. CDR1 and CDR2 from the germline V gene are LNHDA and SQIVND (reference sequence). Losses at the gene ends were 5 bases for V and 1 base for J; bases not matched to a gene: 7. The CDR3 DNA reads TGTGCCAGTAGTGTCTTTTGGACAGGGAACACTGAAGCTTTCTTT. Encoded protein: CASSVFWTGNTEAFF.

The chain links TRBV27 to TRBJ1-2, with D tentatively TRBD1 (5 bases). The germline gives CDR1 MNHEY, CDR2 SMNVEV (reference sequence). The CDR3 has 13 residues. V gave up 4 bases and J gave up 2 bases, with 8 bases separating them. The CDR3: CASSWGPNYGYTF. The CDR3 DNA is TGTGCCAGCAGTTGGGGCCCGAACTATGGCTACACCTTC.

CDR3 bases: TGCGCCAGCAGCCCGACGGGACAGGACCATTACGAGCAGTACTTC. Protein sequence: CASSPTGQDHYEQYF. V and J are TRBV5-1 and TRBJ2-7; 8 bases are shared with TRBD1. Germline V lookup: CDR1 SGHRS, CDR2 YFSETQ. The junction had 10 bases not matched to a gene; V was cut back by 4 bases and J by 4 bases. This CDR3 comprises 15 residues.

This clone occurred once. The J gene is TRBJ1-4, the V gene TRBV29-1; TRBD1 matches 7 bases. Trimming took 6 bases from V and 7 from J; bases not matched to a gene: 11. Germline CDR1 is SQVTM and CDR2 is ANQGSEA. CDR3 length equals 14 residues. In DNA form, the CDR3 reads TGCAGCGTCCCGGGAGGGGGCTCAGGTGAAAAACTGTTTTTT. Translated, it gives CSVPGGGSGEKLFF.